This T cell receptor (beta chain) came from a study of identical twins. General study points: Out-of-frame alpha sequences shared by twins were enriched for low generation probability. For cord blood, abundant beta clonotypes had fewer insertions, unlike memory repertoires, which showed none.

This CDR3 is built from 13 residues. Per the germline V gene, CDR1 is MDHEN and CDR2 is SYDVKM. Trimming shortened V by 5 bases and J by 7 bases, and 11 bases separated the two germline ends. In TCRdb, the 5' RACE reads were re-called with MiXCR into one record per CDR3 protein. The sample has a few hundred thousand distinct CDR3 sequences; roughly 9.9% are singletons. A word on this clonotype: The antigen is undetermined.

These sequences were also reported in another study, on yellow fever vaccine responses in identical twins.

This TCR was recovered from a woman younger than 30 in good health. The sequencing sample was made of PBMCs. This rearrangement joins TRBV28 to TRBJ2-2; D remains unclear. The CDR3 loop is CASSEARNGELFF. In DNA, the CDR3 is TGTGCCAGCAGTGAGGCGAGGAACGGGGAGCTGTTTTTT.